What follows are 17 T cell receptor beta chains derived from one specimen sequenced in a study of blood T cell repertoires in COVID-19. TCRdb keeps only in-frame clones here, not all; method: immunoSEQ multiplex PCR. This repertoire shows more than 250,000 clones, about 85% found once; its top ten account for 5.5% to 6%. Sequenced sample: PBMCs or T cells enriched from blood (not recorded which). The receptors stem from a woman aged 30 to 39 who had recovered from COVID-19.

A single count supports this clone. The rearrangement links TRBV30 to TRBJ1-2; D unclear. The V end lost 7 bases, the J end lost 4 bases, and 13 bases lay between the germline ends. Per the germline V gene, CDR1 is GTSNPN and CDR2 is SVGIG (reference sequence). CDR3 size: 12 residues. CDR3 loop: CASRGGPYGYTF. CDR3 sequence (DNA): TGTGCCTCCCGGGGAGGCCCCTATGGCTACACCTTC. Drawing the rest from reference TRBV30 and TRBJ1-2, the complete variable domain is SQTIHQWPATLVQPVGSPLSLECTVEGTSNPNLYWYRQAAGRGLQLLFYSVGIGQISSEVPQNLSASRPQDRQFILSSKKLLLSDSGFYLCASRGGPYGYTFGSGTRLTVV.

The chain joins TRBV7-2 to TRBJ2-2; perhaps TRBD1 as D (6 bases). Between the trimmed V and J ends, which lost 5 bases and 6 bases, there was a span of 16 bases. Germline assignment: CDR1 SGHTA and CDR2 FQGNSA. CDR3 length: 15 amino acids. The CDR3 DNA sequence: TGTGCCAGCAGCCCCGACAGGTGGAGCGCCGGGGAGCTGTTTTTT. Translation gives CASSPDRWSAGELFF.

The V and J genes are TRBV19 and TRBJ1-2; 7 nucleotides align to TRBD1. The CDR3 spans 15 residues. Germline V gene data show CDR1 as LNHDA and CDR2 as SQIVND (reference sequence). V shed 5 bases and J 0 bases; nucleotides not matched to a gene: 6. The CDR3 DNA is TGTGCCAGTAGTTTAACAGGGGAGACTAACTATGGCTACACCTTC. It specifies CASSLTGETNYGYTF. The full variable domain, completed using reference TRBV19 and TRBJ1-2, is DGGITQSPKYLFRKEGQNVTLSCEQNLNHDAMYWYRQDPGQGLRLIYYSQIVNDFQKGDIAEGYSVSREKKESFPLTVTSAQKNPTAFYLCASSLTGETNYGYTFGSGTRLTVV.

The chain employs TRBV30 and TRBJ1-6, with D perhaps matching TRBD1 (5 bases). The CDR3 spans 15 residues. Between the trimmed V and J ends, which lost 2 bases and 5 bases, there was a span of 13 bases. Looked up from germline, CDR1 is GTSNPN and CDR2 is SVGIG (reference sequence). The CDR3: CAWSPPGGNNSPLHF. The CDR3 DNA reads as TGTGCCTGGAGTCCCCCCGGGGGGAATAATTCACCCCTCCACTTT.

The CDR3 region is CATTSGGLSTDTQYF. CDR3 DNA: TGTGCCACTACCAGCGGGGGCCTTTCCACAGATACGCAGTATTTT. The chain joins TRBV15 to TRBJ2-3; 8 bases align to TRBD2. The CDR3 totals 15 residues. CDR1 LNHNV and CDR2 YYDKDF come from the germline V gene (reference sequence). The V segment lost 9 bases and the J segment 2 bases; nucleotides outside the gene matches: 10.

CDR3 DNA: TGTGCCAGTAGTATAGGGGCTAGCCGGGACAATGAGCAGTTCTTC. It yields the protein CASSIGASRDNEQFF. This chain links TRBV19 with TRBJ2-1; a weak D match, TRBD2 (5 bases). With 1 base removed from V and 5 bases from J, the gap between germline ends came to 12 bases. The CDR3 is 15 residues long. From germline, CDR1 is LNHDA and CDR2 SQIVND (reference sequence). The whole variable domain, remainder taken from reference TRBV19 and TRBJ2-1, is DGGITQSPKYLFRKEGQNVTLSCEQNLNHDAMYWYRQDPGQGLRLIYYSQIVNDFQKGDIAEGYSVSREKKESFPLTVTSAQKNPTAFYLCASSIGASRDNEQFFGPGTRLTVL.

The chain couples TRBV12-5 to TRBJ1-5, with 7 bases lining up with TRBD1. This CDR3 comprises 14 residues. V lost 1 base to trimming and J lost 7 bases; unmatched junction nucleotides: 4. Germline V gene data show CDR1 as LGHNT and CDR2 as FRNRAP. In nucleotides, the CDR3 is TGTGCTAGTGGTTTGGAGGGGGCTCGCCAGCCCCAGCATTTT. This gives the protein CASGLEGARQPQHF.

The CDR3 sequence is CATYDRGRWNYGYTF. CDR3 sequence (DNA): TGTGCCACCTACGACAGGGGCCGTTGGAACTATGGCTACACCTTC. This sequence joins TRBV19 and TRBJ1-2; 8 nucleotides line up with TRBD1. Germline V lookup: CDR1 LNHDA, CDR2 SQIVND (reference sequence). This CDR3 spans 15 amino acids. With V trimmed by 10 bases and J by 2 bases, 12 bases remained unmatched.

The rearrangement uses TRBV11-2 and TRBJ1-4; D uncertain. The V and J ends lost 5 bases and 0 bases respectively, with 10 bases between them. This CDR3 spans 15 amino acids. The germline V gene has CDR1 SGHAT and CDR2 FQNNGV. The CDR3 spells CASSPRDSTNEKLFF. The CDR3 nucleotides are TGTGCCAGCAGCCCTCGGGATTCAACTAATGAAAAACTGTTTTTT.

This clone was seen more than once but under ten times. The V gene is TRBV4-1, the J gene TRBJ1-2, with 8 positions matching TRBD1. This CDR3 region has 16 residues. Germline CDR1 and CDR2: MGHRA and YSYEKL. The trim removed 1 base at V and 7 bases at J, leaving 11 bases unmatched. Here the CDR3 reads CASSQAQGQGFAGYTF. DNA for the CDR3: TGCGCCAGCAGCCAAGCCCAAGGACAGGGATTCGCTGGCTACACCTTC.

The chain is built from TRBV19 and TRBJ2-7; 9 bases line up with TRBD1. V shed 5 bases and J 9 bases; nucleotides not matched to a gene: 11. CDR3 length: 14 residues. Germline V CDR1 and CDR2: LNHDA, SQIVND (reference sequence). The CDR3 DNA is TGTGCCAGTAGTTTTGGGACAGGGCCCAGCGGGCAGTACTTC. Encoded protein: CASSFGTGPSGQYF.

DNA for the CDR3: TGTGCCTGGTTTGGGACAGGGGCCTACGAGCAGTACTTC. This gives the protein CAWFGTGAYEQYF. The gene calls are TRBV30 and TRBJ2-7, with TRBD1 matching 10 bases. The CDR3 has 13 residues. The germline V gene has CDR1 GTSNPN and CDR2 SVGIG (reference sequence). V gave up 5 bases and J gave up 2 bases; unmatched junction bases: 3.

CDR3 sequence reads: CASSQRQGLGHGYTF. The CDR3 nucleotides are TGTGCCAGCAGCCAAAGACAGGGGCTGGGGCATGGCTACACCTTC. This chain connects TRBV3-1 (or the pseudogene TRBV3-2) to TRBJ1-2; 8 bases line up with TRBD1. V shed 2 bases and J 6 bases; nucleotides not matched to a gene: 8. The CDR3 extends over 15 amino acids. In germline, CDR1 is LGHDT, CDR2 YNNKEL (reference sequence).

This chain joins TRBV5-1 and TRBJ1-4; D gene unclear. Germline assignment: CDR1 SGHRS and CDR2 YFSETQ. Trimming shortened V by 4 bases and J by 5 bases, and 15 bases separated the two germline ends. The CDR3 is made up of 15 amino acids. The CDR3 is CASSPGGSRNEKLFF. CDR3 DNA: TGCGCCAGCAGCCCGGGAGGTAGTCGGAATGAAAAACTGTTTTTT. Full variable domain (outside the CDR3, taken from reference TRBV5-1 and TRBJ1-4): KAGVTQTPRYLIKTRGQQVTLSCSPISGHRSVSWYQQTPGQGLQFLFEYFSETQRNKGNFPGRFSGRQFSNSRSEMNVSTLELGDSALYLCASSPGGSRNEKLFFGSGTQLSVL.

The V and J genes are TRBV12-5 and TRBJ1-4; TRBD1 matches 9 bases. Losses at the gene ends were 4 bases for V and 7 bases for J; bases not matched to a gene: 7. The CDR3 length is 15 residues. Germline CDR1 and CDR2: LGHNT and FRNRAP. The CDR3 reads CASGSETGGGEKLFF. CDR3 sequence (DNA): TGTGCTAGTGGTTCCGAGACAGGGGGGGGTGAAAAACTGTTTTTT.

This clone showed up just once. The rearrangement links TRBV10-1 to TRBJ1-2; D gene unclear. The CDR3 has 13 amino acids. Trimming removed 3 bases at V and 3 bases at J, with 8 bases between. Germline-derived CDR1 and CDR2 are WNHNN and SYGVQD (reference sequence). Written as DNA, the CDR3 is TGCGCCAGCAGTGACTATCGGGACTATGGCTACACCTTC. Protein sequence: CASSDYRDYGYTF.

This chain links TRBV5-8 with TRBJ2-5; D not certain. CDR3 size: 13 residues. With 3 bases removed from V and 5 bases from J, the gap between germline ends came to 11 bases. Germline V gene sequence: CDR1 SGHTS, CDR2 YDEGEE. The CDR3 DNA is TGTGCCAGCAGCTCGGCAGGCCGGGAGACCCAGTACTTC. As protein: CASSSAGRETQYF.